The 8 T cell receptor beta chains given below trace back to one sample, sequenced in a study of CDR3 diversity in severe acne. A single record per CDR3 protein comes from TCRdb applying MiXCR to the PCR reads. The table includes around 83,000 distinct CDR3 sequences, around 47% detected once. Sequenced material: blood. These receptor sequences come from a male donor with severe acne vulgaris.

The chain recombines TRBV11-2 with TRBJ2-7; D is uncertain. V lost 6 bases and J lost 4, with 19 bases in between. The CDR3 consists of 15 residues. Germline V gives CDR1 SGHAT, CDR2 FQNNGV. CDR3 in DNA: TGTGCCAGCAGTTTTGGTGCCTCGAAGACATACGAGCAGTACTTC. Translation: CASSFGASKTYEQYF.

V gene TRBV11-2 combines with J gene TRBJ1-3, with D hard to call. The CDR3 totals 11 residues. V was pared by 3 bases and J by 7 bases, with 4 bases between. Germline V gene sequence: CDR1 SGHAT, CDR2 FQNNGV. CDR3 bases: TGTGCCAGCAGCTTGTTCAACACCATATATTTT. This encodes CASSLFNTIYF.

Only a few counts were recorded for this clonotype. One end of the junction varies from germline; a read error may be responsible. This chain links TRBV27 with TRBJ2-1, with D unclear. The CDR3 is 11 residues long. CDR1 is MNHEY, CDR2 SMNVEV, per germline (reference sequence). In nucleotides, the CDR3 is TGTGTCAGCAGTGGAAACAATGAGCAGTTCTTC. This codes for CVSSGNNEQFF.

The V gene is TRBV6-4, the J gene TRBJ2-7; 11 bases are shared with TRBD2. There are 16 residues in the CDR3. The junction had 5 bases not matched to a gene; V was cut back by 4 bases and J by 0 bases. From germline, CDR1 is MRHNA and CDR2 SNTAGT. The CDR3 loop is CASSALLAGDSYEQYF. The CDR3 region has the DNA TGTGCCAGCAGTGCATTACTAGCGGGAGACTCCTACGAGCAGTACTTC.

V is TRBV5-1 and J is TRBJ2-1; 13 bases are shared with TRBD2. V lost 4 bases, J lost 3 bases, and 13 bases stayed unmatched. Per the germline V gene, CDR1 is SGHRS and CDR2 is YFSETQ. The CDR3 has 19 amino acids. The DNA for the CDR3 is TGCGCCAGCAGCAGACCCCCACTAGCGGGAGGGCCCCACTACAATGAGCAGTTCTTC. It specifies CASSRPPLAGGPHYNEQFF.

V is TRBV20-1 and J is TRBJ2-1, with 16 bases that match TRBD2. V lost 5 bases and J lost 6; bases outside the gene matches: 1. The CDR3 covers 14 residues. Germline values: CDR1 DFQATT, CDR2 SNEGSKA (reference sequence). This CDR3 is CSAGTSGRANEQFF. For the CDR3, the DNA is TGCAGTGCTGGGACTAGCGGGAGGGCCAATGAGCAGTTCTTC.

The V call is TRBV15, the J call TRBJ2-7; 7 positions agree with TRBD1. This CDR3 contains 15 residues. V trimming: 2 bases; J trimming: 3 bases; junction bases outside the gene matches: 7. Germline V lookup: CDR1 LNHNV, CDR2 YYDKDF (reference sequence). The CDR3 DNA reads as TGTGCCACCAGCAGAAACCGGGACAGTCTCTACGAGCAGTACTTC. Protein: CATSRNRDSLYEQYF.

This clonotype was seen a handful of times. V gene TRBV25-1 combines with J gene TRBJ2-6, with 7 bases lining up with TRBD1. Germline V gives CDR1 MGHDK, CDR2 SYGVNS. The ends lost 3 bases at V and 2 bases at J; junction bases unmatched: 1. This CDR3 spans 15 amino acids. The CDR3 region is CASSERGPGANVLTF. CDR3 sequence (DNA): TGTGCCAGCAGTGAGAGGGGGCCTGGGGCCAACGTCCTGACTTTC.